One and the same sample provided the 12 T cell receptor beta chains below, sequenced in a study of response to subunit inactivated influenza vaccine. From the RT-PCR reads, TCRdb called clonotypes with MiXCR, one entry per CDR3 protein. This sample has about 780,000 distinct CDR3 sequences, with about a fifth found just once. Sequencing used PBMCs from blood, obtained around 5 days after vaccination. These receptors were obtained from a man aged 50 or older who received an inactivated influenza vaccine.

This clonotype was observed at least ten times. The chain is built from TRBV5-1 and TRBJ2-1; TRBD2 aligns across 7 bases. The CDR3 consists of 15 residues. CDR1 SGHRS and CDR2 YFSETQ come from the germline V gene. J gave up 0 bases and V 4 bases, and 4 bases lay outside the gene matches. CDR3 nucleotides: TGCGCCAGCAGCCAAGCGGGGAGCTCCTACAATGAGCAGTTCTTC. The encoded protein is CASSQAGSSYNEQFF.

This clonotype was counted ten times or more. The chain carries TRBV6-2 or TRBV6-3 and TRBJ2-7, with 9 bases aligning to TRBD2. This CDR3 region has 17 residues. With 2 bases clipped from V and 6 bases from J, the junction kept 14 bases outside the gene matches. Germline CDR1 is MNHEY and CDR2 is SVGEGT. CDR3 amino acids: CASSYLKGGLADGEQYF. In DNA form, the CDR3 reads TGTGCCAGCAGTTACCTCAAAGGGGGACTAGCAGATGGCGAGCAGTACTTC.

The chain joins TRBV20-1 to TRBJ1-2; a weak D match, TRBD1 (5 bases). The germline V and J ends were trimmed by 4 bases and 8 bases, with 17 bases remaining between them. This CDR3 has 13 amino acids. Germline-derived CDR1 and CDR2 are DFQATT and SNEGSKA (reference sequence). This CDR3 reads CSANHLQARGYTF. In nucleotides, the CDR3 is TGCAGTGCTAATCATTTACAGGCGAGGGGCTACACCTTC.

The chain uses TRBV6-1 and TRBJ2-1; D is perhaps TRBD2 (6 bases). Trimming cost V 7 bases and J 8 bases, with 15 bases left between them. Germline V gene data show CDR1 as MNHNS and CDR2 as SASEGT. The CDR3 sequence is 13 residues long. This CDR3 is CASMGGPWDEQFF. CDR3 DNA: TGTGCCAGCATGGGAGGCCCCTGGGATGAGCAGTTCTTC.

The chain joins TRBV6-2 or TRBV6-3 to TRBJ1-5; 11 bases line up with TRBD1. Germline V lookup: CDR1 MNHEY, CDR2 SVGEGT. V lost 2 bases and J lost 2; bases outside the gene matches: 5. The CDR3 spans 17 residues. The CDR3 loop is CASSYGTGGFGNQPQHF. The DNA for the CDR3 is TGTGCCAGCAGTTACGGGACAGGGGGGTTCGGCAATCAGCCCCAGCATTTT.

This clonotype was recorded a few times. This rearrangement joins TRBV20-1 to TRBJ2-1; no clear D. Germline CDR1 reads DFQATT; CDR2 reads SNEGSKA (reference sequence). Trimming stripped 4 bases from V and 8 bases from J, with 9 bases between. The CDR3 is 11 residues long. The CDR3 region is CSATPVDEQFF. The CDR3 bases are TGCAGTGCTACCCCCGTCGATGAGCAGTTCTTC.

This clonotype was counted only a few times. J is TRBJ1-2 and V is TRBV9, with D hard to call. V shed 4 bases and J shed 7 bases, with 17 bases lying between them. The CDR3 consists of 14 residues. The V gene's germline CDR1 is SGDLS and CDR2 YYNGEE. The CDR3 sequence: CASSLSDALGGYTF. In nucleotides, the CDR3 is TGTGCCAGCAGCTTATCCGACGCGTTGGGTGGCTACACCTTC.

Only a few counts were recorded for this clonotype. This sequence joins TRBV10-3 and TRBJ2-3; 9 nucleotides agree with TRBD1. The CDR3 totals 16 residues. J gave up 3 bases and V 8 bases, and 12 bases lay outside the gene matches. Per germline, CDR1 ENHRY and CDR2 SYGVKD. The CDR3: CAIGEAGTGKTDTQYF. Here the CDR3 DNA reads TGTGCCATCGGGGAGGCCGGGACAGGGAAAACAGATACGCAGTATTTT.

This clonotype was observed a few times. The chain couples TRBV7-9 to TRBJ2-7; 7 bases align to TRBD2. Germline values: CDR1 SEHNR, CDR2 FQNEAQ (reference sequence). V lost 1 base to trimming and J lost 7 bases; unmatched junction nucleotides: 4. The CDR3 runs 13 residues. Here the CDR3 reads CASSLGGTTEQYF. The DNA for the CDR3 is TGTGCCAGCAGCTTAGGTGGGACTACAGAGCAGTACTTC.

This clonotype appeared many times. The chain uses TRBV6-2 or TRBV6-3 and TRBJ1-5, with D tentatively TRBD1 (5 bases). The length of the CDR3 is 14 residues. V gave up 5 bases and J gave up 9 bases, with 17 bases separating them. CDR1 is MNHEY and CDR2 is SVGEGT in the germline V gene. CDR3 bases: TGTGCCAGCAGTAACCCCGGGACCCTGGGGCCCCAGCATTTT. Translating gives CASSNPGTLGPQHF.

The chain has TRBV12-3 or TRBV12-4 and TRBJ2-1; no clear D. Trimming cost V 6 bases and J 5 bases, with 17 bases left between them. The length of the CDR3 is 15 residues. The CDR3 DNA reads as TGTGCCAGCAGCATGGATCAGGCTATCAACAATGAGCAGTTCTTC. Translated: CASSMDQAINNEQFF.

The V call is TRBV7-9, the J call TRBJ1-1; a weak D match, TRBD1 (5 bases). Germline V gene lookup returns CDR1 SEHNR and CDR2 FQNEAQ (reference sequence). Trimming cost V 2 bases and J 5 bases, with 12 bases left between them. The CDR3 loop spans 14 amino acids. The CDR3 loop reads CASSLMAGETEAFF. The CDR3 DNA reads TGTGCCAGCAGCTTAATGGCGGGGGAAACTGAAGCTTTCTTT.